What follows is one TCR beta chain and its context. What it binds is unknown. The same CDR3 arises from other DNA sequences in this sample as well. As defined, naive CD8 cells were CD45RO-negative and positively selected for CCR7, with terminally differentiated effector memory CD45RA+ cells excluded. V lost 1 base to trimming and J lost 0 bases, with 7 bases between them. The CDR3 consists of 15 residues. The V gene's germline CDR1 is SEHNR and CDR2 FQNEAQ (reference sequence). The DNA input per sorted-subset replicate PCR was 200 to 250 ng, corresponding to 32,000 or so T cell genomes. In the original processing: There were no quality scores in the junction-only immunoSEQ sequences, so filtering differed. This table comes from immunoSEQ multiplex PCR, and its TCRdb copy is limited to in-frame clones, with some not included. That table gives V, J and clone size, and the DNA gave D and trimming. In the table there are about 2 million clones, just under 95% of which are singletons.

The entry originates in a study of shared clonotypes between healthy human individuals. Study information: CD4 naive and CD4 memory each took three plates per donor, while CD8 naive took two and CD8 memory one.

Overall study results and limits: The rarefaction results pointed to incomplete sorted-subset sequencing despite large depth.

The TCR originated in a man aged 18 to 29 in good health. The rearrangement links TRBV7-9 to TRBJ2-1; D perhaps matches TRBD1 (5 bases). Input material: naive CD8+ T cells sorted from blood. In DNA, the CDR3 is TGTGCCAGCAGCTTAGTGCAGGGCTCCTACAATGAGCAGTTCTTC. Residues: CASSLVQGSYNEQFF. Based on the CDR3 plus reference TRBV7-9 and TRBJ2-1, the full variable domain is DTGVSQNPRHKITKRGQNVTFRCDPISEHNRLYWYRQTLGQGPEFLTYFQNEAQLEKSRLLSDRFSAERPKGSFSTLEIQRTEQGDSAMYLCASSLVQGSYNEQFFGPGTRLTVL.